A selection of T cell receptor beta chains follows, all from one sample in a study of cytomegalovirus exposure and HLA in healthy donors. Only in-frame clones appear in the TCRdb table, and some are missing; sequencing was by immunoSEQ multiplex PCR. The sample contains around 160,000 clones, under 70% of which appear only once. Input material: PBMCs. Source of these receptors: a woman between 35 and 50 years old in good health and CMV-seropositive. CDR3s include the opening cysteine and the closing phenylalanine or tryptophan. A D gene is named only where the DNA matches it firmly. Clone size is given for some rows only: seen once, a few or many times, or a class if the clone is expanded.

v_call: TRBV28
d_call: TRBD2
clone_size: NA
j_call: TRBJ2-3
cdr3_nt: TGTGCCAGCAGTTTCCTAGCGGGGGGCACAGATACGCAGTATTTT
cdr3_aa: CASSFLAGGTDTQYF

v_call: TRBV7-2
d_call: NA
clone_size: few
j_call: TRBJ2-3
cdr3_nt: TGTGCCAGCAGCTTCGGCGGAGCTAGCACAGATACGCAGTATTTT
cdr3_aa: CASSFGGASTDTQYF

v_call: TRBV6-5
d_call: NA
clone_size: once
j_call: TRBJ2-2
cdr3_nt: TGTGCCAGCAGTTCCACAGGGTTAGGGGAGCTGTTTTTT
cdr3_aa: CASSSTGLGELFF

v_call: TRBV5-1
d_call: TRBD2
clone_size: NA
j_call: TRBJ2-5
cdr3_nt: TGCGCCAGCAGCCAATTGACGGGGGGCCAAGAGACCCAGTACTTC
cdr3_aa: CASSQLTGGQETQYF

v_call: TRBV19
d_call: NA
clone_size: NA
j_call: TRBJ2-1
cdr3_nt: TGTGCCAGTAGTATAGGCTACAGGGATGACAATGAGCAGTTCTTC
cdr3_aa: CASSIGYRDDNEQFF

v_call: TRBV2
d_call: NA
clone_size: NA
j_call: TRBJ1-1
cdr3_nt: TGTGCCAGCAGGGACACAAAAGCTTTCTTT
cdr3_aa: CASRDTKAFF

v_call: TRBV28
d_call: NA
clone_size: NA
j_call: TRBJ2-5
cdr3_nt: TGTGCCAGCAGTTCCCCGGGGAGCCAAGAGACCCAGTACTTC
cdr3_aa: CASSSPGSQETQYF

v_call: TRBV5-4
d_call: TRBD1
clone_size: few
j_call: TRBJ1-1
cdr3_nt: TGTGCCAGCAGCTCACAGGGGGATAACACTGAAGCTTTCTTT
cdr3_aa: CASSSQGDNTEAFF

v_call: TRBV6-6
d_call: NA
clone_size: NA
j_call: TRBJ2-1
cdr3_nt: TGTGCCAGCAGTTCCCACCTATCCTACAATGAGCAGTTCTTC
cdr3_aa: CASSSHLSYNEQFF

v_call: TRBV5-1
d_call: TRBD1
clone_size: NA
j_call: TRBJ2-1
cdr3_nt: TGCGCCAGCAGCGGGGGACAGGGTACCGATGAGCAGTTCTTC
cdr3_aa: CASSGGQGTDEQFF

v_call: TRBV9
d_call: NA
clone_size: NA
j_call: TRBJ2-3
cdr3_nt: TGTGCCAGCAGCGTAGGTAGGGGATGGGGAGATACGCAGTATTTT
cdr3_aa: CASSVGRGWGDTQYF

v_call: TRBV19
d_call: NA
clone_size: NA
j_call: TRBJ1-5
cdr3_nt: TGTGCCAGTAGTATAGATACCAGAGGTCAGCCCCAGCATTTT
cdr3_aa: CASSIDTRGQPQHF